This TCR beta chain was identified during a study of neurological immune-mediated disorders. TCRdb reprocessed the 5' RACE reads via MiXCR and lists one record per CDR3 protein. The sample holds fewer than 85,000 distinct CDR3 sequences, approximately 4.1% seen once. This clonotype has ten or more counts. The CDR3 is 12 amino acids. The V end lost 6 bases, the J end lost 5 bases, and 10 bases lay between the germline ends. The V and J genes are TRBV12-3 or TRBV12-4 and TRBJ2-5; perhaps TRBD2 as D (5 bases). The clonotype comes from a young man with multiple sclerosis. Sequencing input: PBMCs. This chain's CDR3 is CASSRGGETQYF. The CDR3 region has the DNA TGTGCCAGCAGCCGGGGTGGGGAGACCCAGTACTTC.